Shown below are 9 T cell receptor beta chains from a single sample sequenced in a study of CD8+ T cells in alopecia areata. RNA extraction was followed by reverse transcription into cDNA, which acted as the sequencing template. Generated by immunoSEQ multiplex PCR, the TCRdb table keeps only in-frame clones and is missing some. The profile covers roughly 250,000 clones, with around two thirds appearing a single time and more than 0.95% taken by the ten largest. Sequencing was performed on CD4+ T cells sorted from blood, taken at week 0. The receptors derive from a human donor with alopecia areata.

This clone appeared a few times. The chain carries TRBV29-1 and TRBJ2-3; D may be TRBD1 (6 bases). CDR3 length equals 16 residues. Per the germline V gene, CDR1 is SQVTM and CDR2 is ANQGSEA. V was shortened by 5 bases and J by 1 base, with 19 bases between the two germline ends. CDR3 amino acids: CSVYTRTGTRTDTQYF. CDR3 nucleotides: TGCAGCGTTTACACCCGAACAGGGACCCGCACAGATACGCAGTATTTT.

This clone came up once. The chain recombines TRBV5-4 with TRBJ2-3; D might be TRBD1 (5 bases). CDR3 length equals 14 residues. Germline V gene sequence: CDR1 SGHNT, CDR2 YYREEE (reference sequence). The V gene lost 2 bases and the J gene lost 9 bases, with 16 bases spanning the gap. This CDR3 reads CASSFGIQGSTQYF. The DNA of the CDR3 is TGTGCCAGCAGCTTTGGAATCCAGGGTAGCACGCAGTATTTT.

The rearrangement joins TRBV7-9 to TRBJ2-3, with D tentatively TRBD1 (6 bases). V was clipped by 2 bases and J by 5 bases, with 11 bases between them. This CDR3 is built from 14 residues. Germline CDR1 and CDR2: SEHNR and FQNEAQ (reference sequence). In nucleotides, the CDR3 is TGTGCCAGCAGCTTAAGGGTAGGGGGAGATACGCAGTATTTT. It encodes CASSLRVGGDTQYF.

The CDR3 nucleotides are TGTGCCAGTAGTATTGCGAGGGCGGCTGATAGCAATCAGCCCCAGCATTTT. Its translation: CASSIARAADSNQPQHF. The rearrangement joins TRBV19 to TRBJ1-5, with D unresolved. This CDR3 contains 17 residues. Trimming cost V 3 bases and J 0 bases, with 15 bases left between them. Germline V lookup: CDR1 LNHDA, CDR2 SQIVND (reference sequence).

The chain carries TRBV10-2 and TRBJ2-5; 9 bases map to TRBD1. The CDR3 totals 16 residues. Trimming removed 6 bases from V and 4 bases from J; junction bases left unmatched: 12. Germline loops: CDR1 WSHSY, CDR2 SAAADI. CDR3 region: CASSGARTGEGETQYF. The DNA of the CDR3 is TGCGCCAGCAGCGGAGCCCGGACAGGGGAAGGAGAGACCCAGTACTTC.

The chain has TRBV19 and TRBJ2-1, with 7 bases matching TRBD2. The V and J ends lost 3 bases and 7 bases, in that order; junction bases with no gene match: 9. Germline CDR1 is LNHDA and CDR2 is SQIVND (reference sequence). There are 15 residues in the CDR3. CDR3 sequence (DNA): TGTGCCAGTAGTATTGGACTAGGAATTAGGAATGAGCAGTTCTTC. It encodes CASSIGLGIRNEQFF. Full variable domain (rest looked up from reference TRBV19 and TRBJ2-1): DGGITQSPKYLFRKEGQNVTLSCEQNLNHDAMYWYRQDPGQGLRLIYYSQIVNDFQKGDIAEGYSVSREKKESFPLTVTSAQKNPTAFYLCASSIGLGIRNEQFFGPGTRLTVL.

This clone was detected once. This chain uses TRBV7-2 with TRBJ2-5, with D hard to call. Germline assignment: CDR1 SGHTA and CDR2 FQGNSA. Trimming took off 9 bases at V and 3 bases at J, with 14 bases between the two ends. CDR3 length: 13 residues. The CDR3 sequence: CASLTGPEETQYF. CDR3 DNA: TGTGCCAGTCTTACCGGGCCCGAAGAGACCCAGTACTTC.

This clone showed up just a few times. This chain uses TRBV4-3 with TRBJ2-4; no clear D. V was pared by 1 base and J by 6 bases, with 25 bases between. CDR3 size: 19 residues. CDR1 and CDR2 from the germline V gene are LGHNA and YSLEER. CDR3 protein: CASSQVMGGQGARPNIQYF. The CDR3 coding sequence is TGCGCCAGCAGCCAAGTTATGGGCGGTCAAGGAGCTCGCCCAAACATTCAGTACTTC.

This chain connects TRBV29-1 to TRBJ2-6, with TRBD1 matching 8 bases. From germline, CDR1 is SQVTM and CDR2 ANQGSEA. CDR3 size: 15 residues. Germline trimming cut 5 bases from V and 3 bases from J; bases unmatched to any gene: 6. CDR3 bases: TGCAGCGTTCGTGGACAGGGAAATGGGGCCAACGTCCTGACTTTC. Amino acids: CSVRGQGNGANVLTF.